This TCR beta chain was observed in a study of graft-versus-host responses after intestinal transplantation. Study-level background: The study gave all recipients anti-thymocyte globulin induction, then tacrolimus and steroids for approximately three years.

Study results and caveats: GvH clonotypes were identified within recipient marrow, with a subset emerging first in ileum or blood. HvG clone declines early post-transplant were associated with peak circulating GvH levels.

Germline loops: CDR1 SGHRS, CDR2 YFSETQ. V was shortened by 0 bases and J by 4 bases, with 7 bases between the two germline ends. The CDR3 runs to 13 residues. Comment on this clone: The target antigen is unknown.

Libraries were prepared by immunoSEQ multiplex PCR; TCRdb keeps only in-frame clonotypes and omits some of them. The data contain tens of thousands of clones, approximately 92% of them seen just once; the ten biggest clones take up approximately 6.9%. This rearrangement joins TRBV5-1 to TRBJ1-2, with D unresolved. Sample: bone marrow, taken nearly 750 days after intestinal transplantation. The sequence was obtained from a human patient who received an intestinal transplant, so some T cells may come from the graft donor. CDR3 protein: CASSLGSIYGYTF. The CDR3 bases are TGCGCCAGCAGCTTGGGGTCGATCTATGGCTACACCTTC.